A single sample gave rise to the 9 T cell receptor beta chains below, sequenced in a study of blood T cell repertoires in COVID-19. Method: immunoSEQ multiplex PCR; TCRdb's copy keeps in-frame clones and lacks some. The repertoire holds roughly 360,000 clones, with around 87% as singletons. The sequenced sample was PBMCs or T cells enriched from blood (not recorded which). All receptors come from a man younger than 40 who had recovered from COVID-19.

V usage is TRBV18 and J usage is TRBJ2-3; 7 bases are shared with TRBD1. Germline trimming cut 5 bases from V and 1 base from J; bases unmatched to any gene: 6. Germline assignment: CDR1 KGHSH and CDR2 LQKENI. The CDR3 totals 15 residues. CDR3 sequence: CASSSRQGGTDTQYF. Here the CDR3 DNA reads TGTGCCAGCTCAAGCAGACAGGGAGGCACAGATACGCAGTATTTT.

The rearrangement joins TRBV5-1 to TRBJ1-2, with D tentatively TRBD1 (5 bases). Germline-derived CDR1 and CDR2 are SGHRS and YFSETQ. The CDR3 length is 14 residues. Trimming shortened V by 0 bases and J by 5 bases, and 11 bases separated the two germline ends. The CDR3 nucleotides read TGCGCCAGCAGCTTGGCACCGACAGCTTATGGCTACACCTTC. Amino acid sequence: CASSLAPTAYGYTF.

The V gene is TRBV27, the J gene TRBJ2-2; D perhaps matches TRBD1 (6 bases). The CDR3 length is 17 residues. Trimming pared 2 bases from V and 3 bases from J, leaving 16 bases between. Per germline, CDR1 MNHEY and CDR2 SMNVEV (reference sequence). The DNA for the CDR3 is TGTGCCAGCAGTTTACCCGGACAGCCAACGTACACCGGGGAGCTGTTTTTT. Its protein product is CASSLPGQPTYTGELFF.

This chain links TRBV29-1 with TRBJ1-1; maybe TRBD1 (6 bases). Trimming removed 2 bases at V and 7 bases at J, with 11 bases between. The CDR3 runs to 12 residues. The germline V gene encodes CDR1 SQVTM and CDR2 ANQGSEA. In nucleotides, the CDR3 is TGCAGCGTTGAATACCGGACAGTTGAAGCTTTCTTT. Protein sequence: CSVEYRTVEAFF.

This clone was observed once. V and J are TRBV7-8 and TRBJ1-6, with 7 bases identical to TRBD1. In germline, CDR1 is SGHVS, CDR2 FQNEAQ. This CDR3 is 15 amino acids long. V shed 4 bases, J shed 10 bases, and the junction held 10 bases outside the gene matches. This CDR3 is CASSSQGGSGSPLHF. The CDR3 bases are TGTGCCAGCAGCTCCCAGGGGGGATCGGGATCACCCCTCCACTTT.

The chain employs TRBV19 and TRBJ1-4; maybe TRBD1 (5 bases). Trimming left V 8 bases short and J 0 bases short, with 13 bases between. CDR1 LNHDA and CDR2 SQIVND come from the germline V gene (reference sequence). The CDR3 length is 15 residues. CDR3 bases: TGTGCCAGTGAAGGGGTGGCGGCAACTAATGAAAAACTGTTTTTT. Protein sequence: CASEGVAATNEKLFF.

This clone was observed a few times. One junction end does not reproduce the germline sequence, and a read error may be involved. The genes are TRBV7-2 and TRBJ1-2; possible D gene TRBD1, 6 bases. The CDR3 sequence is 13 residues long. Germline values: CDR1 SGHTA, CDR2 FQGNSA. The CDR3 spells CASSLERDRSPIF. Here the CDR3 DNA reads TGTGCCAGCAGCTTAGAGCGTGACAGGAGCCCGATCTTC.

V and J are TRBV13 and TRBJ1-1, with D perhaps matching TRBD1 (5 bases). Per germline, CDR1 PRHDT and CDR2 FYEKMQ (reference sequence). V was shortened by 8 bases and J by 0 bases, with 19 bases between the two germline ends. The CDR3 runs 16 residues. The CDR3 sequence is CASRGGIRALNTEAFF. CDR3 DNA sequence: TGTGCCAGCCGGGGAGGGATCAGGGCTTTGAACACTGAAGCTTTCTTT.

CDR3 amino acids: CASSASDRMRQPQHF. The DNA for the CDR3 is TGTGCCAGCAGCGCCTCGGACAGGATGAGGCAGCCCCAGCATTTT. The chain recombines TRBV9 with TRBJ1-5; 7 bases match TRBD1. The junction had 10 bases not matched to a gene; V was cut back by 3 bases and J by 7 bases. Germline V gives CDR1 SGDLS, CDR2 YYNGEE. The CDR3 is 15 amino acids.